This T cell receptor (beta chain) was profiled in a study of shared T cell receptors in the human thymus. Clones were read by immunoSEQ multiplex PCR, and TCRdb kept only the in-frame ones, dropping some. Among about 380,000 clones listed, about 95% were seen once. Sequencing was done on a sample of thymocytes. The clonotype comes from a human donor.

CDR3 nucleotides: TGTGCCAGCAGTCCTTCCGGGACAGTCTACGAGCAGTACTTC. Encoded protein: CASSPSGTVYEQYF. The gene calls are TRBV28 and TRBJ2-7; 7 nucleotides line up with TRBD1. CDR1 and CDR2 (germline): MDHEN, SYDVKM. The CDR3 has 14 amino acids. Trimming took 5 bases from V and 3 from J; bases not matched to a gene: 7.